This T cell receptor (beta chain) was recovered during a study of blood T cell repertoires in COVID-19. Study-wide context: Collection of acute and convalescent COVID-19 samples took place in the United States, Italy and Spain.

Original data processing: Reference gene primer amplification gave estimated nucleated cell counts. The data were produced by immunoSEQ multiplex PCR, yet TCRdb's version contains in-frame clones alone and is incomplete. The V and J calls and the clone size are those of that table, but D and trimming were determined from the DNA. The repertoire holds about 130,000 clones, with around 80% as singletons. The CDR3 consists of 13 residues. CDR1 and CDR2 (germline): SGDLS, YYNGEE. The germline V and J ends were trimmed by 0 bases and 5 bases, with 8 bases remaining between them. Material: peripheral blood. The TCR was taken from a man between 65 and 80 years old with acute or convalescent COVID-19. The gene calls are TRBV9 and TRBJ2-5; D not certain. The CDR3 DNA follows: TGTGCCAGCAGCGTAGGCGTGGAGGAGACCCAGTACTTC. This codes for CASSVGVEETQYF.